Listed below are T cell receptor beta chains from one sample, sequenced in a study of T cells in Graves' hyperthyroidism and ophthalmopathy. TCRdb redid the calling of the multiplex PCR reads with MiXCR, one entry per CDR3 protein. The sample records some 580,000 distinct CDR3 sequences, approximately 15% being singletons. The sample was blood. These receptors were collected from a woman aged 40 to 50 with Graves' ophthalmopathy. Both conserved end residues are part of each CDR3. The order of the fields is J gene, D gene, clone size, V gene, CDR3 DNA, CDR3 protein. A D gene is named only where the DNA matches it firmly. Not every row has a clone size; where given, it reads once, few, many or a size class.

J gene: TRBJ2-2; D gene: .; clone size: few; V gene: TRBV5-1; CDR3 DNA: TGCGCCAGCAGCTCCAGGCGAGGGGACACCGGGGAGCTGTTTTTT; CDR3 protein: CASSSRRGDTGELFF
J gene: TRBJ2-7; D gene: TRBD1; clone size: many; V gene: TRBV2; CDR3 DNA: TGTGCCAGCAGGGGACAGGGGGCCTGGGAGCAGTACTTC; CDR3 protein: CASRGQGAWEQYF
J gene: TRBJ2-7; D gene: .; clone size: .; V gene: TRBV20-1; CDR3 DNA: TGCAGTGCCCTAGGCCTCCCTCCCGTAGGGGGGACAAGCGAGCAGTACTTC; CDR3 protein: CSALGLPPVGGTSEQYF
J gene: TRBJ1-2; D gene: TRBD1; clone size: .; V gene: TRBV14; CDR3 DNA: TGTGCCAGCAGCCAAAGCGGGACAGGGGGTCATACGGATGGCTACACCTTC; CDR3 protein: CASSQSGTGGHTDGYTF
J gene: TRBJ2-5; D gene: .; clone size: few; V gene: TRBV25-1; CDR3 DNA: TGTGCCAGCCGAGATGGACAGATTAAAGAGACCCAGTACTTC; CDR3 protein: CASRDGQIKETQYF
J gene: TRBJ1-6; D gene: TRBD1; clone size: .; V gene: TRBV5-1; CDR3 DNA: TGCGCCAGCAGCCCCATGGGACAGGATAATTCACCCCTCCACTTT; CDR3 protein: CASSPMGQDNSPLHF
J gene: TRBJ2-5; D gene: .; clone size: many; V gene: TRBV28; CDR3 DNA: TGTGCCAGCAGTGGACAGTTGGGGCAAGAGACCCAGTACTTC; CDR3 protein: CASSGQLGQETQYF
J gene: TRBJ2-6; D gene: TRBD1; clone size: few; V gene: TRBV29-1; CDR3 DNA: TGCAGCGCCGGCGACAGGGCCGGGGCCAACGTCCTGACTTTC; CDR3 protein: CSAGDRAGANVLTF
J gene: TRBJ1-5; D gene: .; clone size: few; V gene: TRBV28; CDR3 DNA: TGTGCCAGCCAGGAATTAAAACATCAGCCCCAGCATTTT; CDR3 protein: CASQELKHQPQHF
J gene: TRBJ2-4; D gene: .; clone size: many; V gene: TRBV2; CDR3 DNA: TGTGCCAGCAGTGGACCCTCGACTGGGGGCAACATTCAGTACTTC; CDR3 protein: CASSGPSTGGNIQYF
J gene: TRBJ1-1; D gene: .; clone size: few; V gene: TRBV29-1; CDR3 DNA: TGCAGCGTTGACAGGGAGGGTACTGAAGCTTTCTTT; CDR3 protein: CSVDREGTEAFF
J gene: TRBJ2-7; D gene: TRBD2; clone size: many; V gene: TRBV2; CDR3 DNA: TGTGCCAGCAGTCGGACTAGCGGGGTTTACGAGCAGTACTTC; CDR3 protein: CASSRTSGVYEQYF
J gene: TRBJ2-5; D gene: .; clone size: once; V gene: TRBV4-2; CDR3 DNA: TGTGCCAGCAGCCCATATCAGGGAGACCAAGAGACCCAGTACTTC; CDR3 protein: CASSPYQGDQETQYF
J gene: TRBJ2-7; D gene: .; clone size: many; V gene: TRBV4-1; CDR3 DNA: TGCGCCAGCAGCCAGGCAGAATCCTCCTACGAGCAGTACTTC; CDR3 protein: CASSQAESSYEQYF
J gene: TRBJ2-7; D gene: .; clone size: .; V gene: TRBV2; CDR3 DNA: TGTGCCAGCAGCGAACAGGGACCCCCAACGGGAGAGCAGTACTTC; CDR3 protein: CASSEQGPPTGEQYF
J gene: TRBJ1-1; D gene: .; clone size: many; V gene: TRBV3-1; CDR3 DNA: TGTGCCAGCAGCCAAGTCCCGGGCACTGAAGCTTTCTTT; CDR3 protein: CASSQVPGTEAFF
J gene: TRBJ1-5; D gene: TRBD1; clone size: .; V gene: TRBV19; CDR3 DNA: TGTGCCAGTAGCCGGTGGACAGGGGGAAATAGCAATCAGCCCCAGCATTTT; CDR3 protein: CASSRWTGGNSNQPQHF
J gene: TRBJ1-5; D gene: .; clone size: few; V gene: TRBV6-1; CDR3 DNA: TGTGCCAGCACCGGACAACCTACTAGCAATCAGCCCCAGCATTTT; CDR3 protein: CASTGQPTSNQPQHF
J gene: TRBJ2-2; D gene: TRBD2; clone size: few; V gene: TRBV6-2/TRBV6-3; CDR3 DNA: TGTGCCAGCAGTTACAAGGGGACTAGCTTCACCGGGGAGCTGTTTTTT; CDR3 protein: CASSYKGTSFTGELFF
J gene: TRBJ2-1; D gene: .; clone size: many; V gene: TRBV28; CDR3 DNA: TGTGCCAGCAGTTTTTCCGGGGCCCGGCCCAATGAGCAGTTCTTC; CDR3 protein: CASSFSGARPNEQFF
J gene: TRBJ2-7; D gene: .; clone size: few; V gene: TRBV27; CDR3 DNA: TGTGCCAGCAGTTCTAACCTCAATACAAACACGCGGCAGTACTTC; CDR3 protein: CASSSNLNTNTRQYF
J gene: TRBJ2-7; D gene: .; clone size: .; V gene: TRBV29-1; CDR3 DNA: TGCAGCGCCACGTCGCCCCACACTTACTCCTACGAGCAGTACTTC; CDR3 protein: CSATSPHTYSYEQYF
J gene: TRBJ2-5; D gene: .; clone size: few; V gene: TRBV29-1; CDR3 DNA: TGCAGCGCTGCCGGTCAAGAGACCCAGTACTTC; CDR3 protein: CSAAGQETQYF
J gene: TRBJ2-7; D gene: TRBD1; clone size: .; V gene: TRBV11-2; CDR3 DNA: TGTGCCAGCAAAGGGACAGAGTACGAGCAGTACTTC; CDR3 protein: CASKGTEYEQYF
J gene: TRBJ2-5; D gene: TRBD2; clone size: many; V gene: TRBV6-2/TRBV6-3; CDR3 DNA: TGTGCCAGCAGTTCTTGGCGGGAGGGCCAGGAGACCCAGTACTTC; CDR3 protein: CASSSWREGQETQYF
J gene: TRBJ1-2; D gene: TRBD1; clone size: many; V gene: TRBV10-2; CDR3 DNA: TGCGCCAGCAGTGATACAGGACAGGGAGGCTATGGCTACACCTTC; CDR3 protein: CASSDTGQGGYGYTF
J gene: TRBJ1-1; D gene: .; clone size: many; V gene: TRBV29-1; CDR3 DNA: TGCAGCGTTGAGGTCCCATCCACTGAAGCTTTCTTT; CDR3 protein: CSVEVPSTEAFF
J gene: TRBJ1-6; D gene: .; clone size: few; V gene: TRBV9; CDR3 DNA: TGTGCCAGCAGCGTAGGACCCCTACCTACCCCCGTTAATTCACCCCTCCACTTT; CDR3 protein: CASSVGPLPTPVNSPLHF
J gene: TRBJ2-1; D gene: TRBD2; clone size: many; V gene: TRBV20-1; CDR3 DNA: TGCAGTGCTAGAGTTTCCGGACTAGCCTACAATGAGCAGTTCTTC; CDR3 protein: CSARVSGLAYNEQFF
J gene: TRBJ2-1; D gene: .; clone size: .; V gene: TRBV4-1; CDR3 DNA: TGCGCCAGCAGCCAACACTGGGGGCAGGACAATGAGCAGTTCTTC; CDR3 protein: CASSQHWGQDNEQFF
J gene: TRBJ2-7; D gene: .; clone size: .; V gene: TRBV6-2/TRBV6-3; CDR3 DNA: TGTGCCAGCAGTGACCCGGGAGTAGGATCCTACGAGCAGTACTTC; CDR3 protein: CASSDPGVGSYEQYF
J gene: TRBJ2-5; D gene: .; clone size: many; V gene: TRBV28; CDR3 DNA: TGTGCCAGCGGGGCCGACGGGACCCTGTGGGAAGAGACCCAGTACTTC; CDR3 protein: CASGADGTLWEETQYF
J gene: TRBJ2-5; D gene: TRBD1; clone size: few; V gene: TRBV18; CDR3 DNA: TGTGCCAGCTCACCACCCGGGACAGGGGAAGAGACCCAGTACTTC; CDR3 protein: CASSPPGTGEETQYF
J gene: TRBJ2-3; D gene: TRBD2; clone size: few; V gene: TRBV28; CDR3 DNA: TGTGCCAGCACCCTGGGACTAGCGAGACAAAACACAGATACGCAGTATTTT; CDR3 protein: CASTLGLARQNTDTQYF
J gene: TRBJ1-1; D gene: .; clone size: many; V gene: TRBV28; CDR3 DNA: TGTGCCAGCAGTTCCCCCGGGGGAGGGAACACTGAAGCTTTCTTT; CDR3 protein: CASSSPGGGNTEAFF
J gene: TRBJ2-7; D gene: .; clone size: many; V gene: TRBV18; CDR3 DNA: TGTGCCAGCTCACCACAGACAGGCGAGCAGTACTTC; CDR3 protein: CASSPQTGEQYF
J gene: TRBJ1-1; D gene: TRBD1; clone size: many; V gene: TRBV2; CDR3 DNA: TGTGCCAGCAGGGAACAGGGGGCGAGCACTGAAGCTTTCTTT; CDR3 protein: CASREQGASTEAFF
J gene: TRBJ2-3; D gene: .; clone size: .; V gene: TRBV4-2; CDR3 DNA: TGTGCCAGCAGCCAGCCTACCGGGGCCGAGACGCAGTATTTT; CDR3 protein: CASSQPTGAETQYF
J gene: TRBJ2-3; D gene: .; clone size: many; V gene: TRBV7-2; CDR3 DNA: TGTGCCAGCAGCCCCTGGAGCACAGATACGCAGTATTTT; CDR3 protein: CASSPWSTDTQYF
J gene: TRBJ2-1; D gene: .; clone size: .; V gene: TRBV12-3/TRBV12-4; CDR3 DNA: TGTGCCAGCAGCTACCTAGGGGAGCAGTTCTTC; CDR3 protein: CASSYLGEQFF
J gene: TRBJ1-5; D gene: TRBD1; clone size: few; V gene: TRBV12-3/TRBV12-4; CDR3 DNA: TGTGCCAGCAGTGCAGACAGGGGGAGTCAGCCCCAGCATTTT; CDR3 protein: CASSADRGSQPQHF
J gene: TRBJ2-1; D gene: TRBD2; clone size: few; V gene: TRBV6-1; CDR3 DNA: TGTGCCAGCAGTGTAAAAGGGACTAGCGGGGACAATGAGCAGTTCTTC; CDR3 protein: CASSVKGTSGDNEQFF
J gene: TRBJ2-1; D gene: TRBD2; clone size: many; V gene: TRBV7-3; CDR3 DNA: TGTGCCAGCAGCTTATGGGGGGGCTCCTACAATGAGCAGTTCTTC; CDR3 protein: CASSLWGGSYNEQFF
J gene: TRBJ1-1; D gene: .; clone size: few; V gene: TRBV7-8; CDR3 DNA: TGTGCCAGCAGCTTAGAGACCGAAGCTAACACTGAAGCTTTCTTT; CDR3 protein: CASSLETEANTEAFF
J gene: TRBJ2-1; D gene: .; clone size: few; V gene: TRBV7-9; CDR3 DNA: TGTGCCAGCAGCCTAGTTGTGAGGCTATATGAGCAGTTCTTC; CDR3 protein: CASSLVVRLYEQFF
J gene: TRBJ1-5; D gene: TRBD1; clone size: few; V gene: TRBV7-9; CDR3 DNA: TGTGCCAGCCAAGCGGACAGGGGAGGTCAGCCCCAGCATTTT; CDR3 protein: CASQADRGGQPQHF
J gene: TRBJ2-3; D gene: TRBD2; clone size: many; V gene: TRBV5-1; CDR3 DNA: TGCGCCAGCAGCCCGACTAGCGGGACTGCAGATACGCAGTATTTT; CDR3 protein: CASSPTSGTADTQYF
J gene: TRBJ1-5; D gene: .; clone size: .; V gene: TRBV6-1; CDR3 DNA: TGTGCCAGCAGTGACTTTCAGCCCCAGCATTTT; CDR3 protein: CASSDFQPQHF
J gene: TRBJ2-1; D gene: TRBD2; clone size: .; V gene: TRBV2; CDR3 DNA: TGTGCCAGCAGAACGACTAGCCTGAGGAATGAGCAGTTCTTC; CDR3 protein: CASRTTSLRNEQFF
J gene: TRBJ2-3; D gene: TRBD2; clone size: .; V gene: TRBV4-1; CDR3 DNA: TGCGCCAGCAGCCAAGATATAGGGGCTAGCGGGGATACTAGCACAGATACGCAGTATTTT; CDR3 protein: CASSQDIGASGDTSTDTQYF
J gene: TRBJ2-7; D gene: TRBD1; clone size: few; V gene: TRBV29-1; CDR3 DNA: TGCAGCGTTGGACAGGGGGCGGGTGGCGAGCAGTACTTC; CDR3 protein: CSVGQGAGGEQYF
J gene: TRBJ1-2; D gene: .; clone size: few; V gene: TRBV29-1; CDR3 DNA: TGCAGCGTGGGTTCGGGGGCCGACTATGGCTACACCTTC; CDR3 protein: CSVGSGADYGYTF
J gene: TRBJ1-1; D gene: .; clone size: many; V gene: TRBV5-6; CDR3 DNA: TGTGCCAGCAGCTTCGCCGGTAAGATCACTGAAGCTTTCTTT; CDR3 protein: CASSFAGKITEAFF
J gene: TRBJ2-1; D gene: .; clone size: .; V gene: TRBV19; CDR3 DNA: TGTGCCAGTAGTGTACCCCTTTCGGGCCACAATGAGCAGTTCTTC; CDR3 protein: CASSVPLSGHNEQFF
J gene: TRBJ1-6; D gene: TRBD1; clone size: few; V gene: TRBV6-4; CDR3 DNA: TGTGCCAGCATCCAGGGGACAGGGATCTCTAATTCACCCCTCCACTTT; CDR3 protein: CASIQGTGISNSPLHF
J gene: TRBJ1-5; D gene: TRBD1; clone size: few; V gene: TRBV19; CDR3 DNA: TGTGCCAGTCTAGGGACCATGACAGGGACTCAGCCCCAGCATTTT; CDR3 protein: CASLGTMTGTQPQHF
J gene: TRBJ1-1; D gene: .; clone size: many; V gene: TRBV5-1; CDR3 DNA: TGCGCCAGCAGCGTACAGGTGGAGAACACTGAAGCTTTCTTT; CDR3 protein: CASSVQVENTEAFF
J gene: TRBJ2-3; D gene: .; clone size: few; V gene: TRBV10-3; CDR3 DNA: TGTGCCATCAGTGCGTCTCCGGATACGCAGTATTTT; CDR3 protein: CAISASPDTQYF